What follows are 3 T cell receptor beta chains derived from one specimen sequenced in a study of glioma-infiltrating T cells. TCR alpha and beta CDR3 regions were amplified from RNA using iRepertoire nested multiplex PCR. TCRdb re-called the multiplex PCR reads with MiXCR, one entry per CDR3 protein. The repertoire has fewer than 200,000 distinct CDR3 sequences, 43% of them found once; the top ten carry 5.2%. The sequenced material came from glioma tissue, nonneoplastic brain tissue, or PBMCs (not recorded which). These receptors were obtained from a human donor with low-grade glioma or glioblastoma, undergoing nonglioma brain surgery, or in good health (not recorded which).

For this clonotype: This may stem from a read error, because a much larger clone lies one nucleotide away. The chain combines TRBV29-1 with TRBJ1-1; no reliable D call. Trimming removed 0 bases at V and 6 bases at J, with 8 bases between. This CDR3 is 12 amino acids long. The germline V gene has CDR1 SQVTM and CDR2 ANQGSEA. CDR3 nucleotide sequence: TGCAGCGTTGAAGATGAGAGGGCTGAAGCTTTCTTT. It specifies CSVEDERAEAFF.

About this clonotype: Given a much more abundant clone one base away, this may be a read error. This chain's CDR3 is CASSVRRNNEQFF. The CDR3 nucleotides read TGTGCCAGCAGTGTACGGAGGAATAATGAGCAGTTCTTC. The V and J genes are TRBV2 and TRBJ2-1; D possibly corresponds to TRBD2 (5 bases). CDR1 is SNHLY and CDR2 is FYNNEI in the germline V gene. The V end was cut by 4 bases, the J end by 7 bases, with 11 bases between. The CDR3 length is 13 residues.

This clonotype was seen repeatedly, ten times or more. The gene calls are TRBV20-1 and TRBJ2-7, with 7 positions matching TRBD1. The CDR3 has 14 residues. The V and J ends lost 6 bases and 3 bases, in that order; junction bases with no gene match: 11. Germline CDR1 is DFQATT and CDR2 is SNEGSKA (reference sequence). The CDR3: CSALRQGPRYEQYF. CDR3 nucleotide sequence: TGCAGTGCCCTACGACAGGGTCCCCGCTACGAGCAGTACTTC.